Below, one TCR beta chain is given with its context. Its target is not known. A single record per CDR3 protein comes from TCRdb applying MiXCR to the 5' RACE reads. The sample yields about 200,000 distinct CDR3 sequences, roughly 26% seen once. These data come from a study of CD8 T cells in ankylosing spondylitis. Points from the study as a whole: A TCR beta motif of roughly 8 highly homologous variants appeared characteristic of ankylosing spondylitis blood. A number of the motif variants had already been described in reactive arthritis synovial fluid and blood.

The germline CDR1 and CDR2 sequences are SGHAT and FQNNGV. CDR3 length: 10 amino acids. V was clipped by 4 bases and J by 2 bases, with 0 bases between them. The specimen was blood, either unsorted or a sorted T cell fraction (not recorded which). This chain connects TRBV11-2 to TRBJ2-7; unclear D gene. The receptor was isolated from a male donor with ankylosing spondylitis or in good health (not recorded which). The CDR3 reads CASSSYEQYF. CDR3 nucleotides: TGTGCCAGCAGCTCCTACGAGCAGTACTTC.